A single sample gave rise to the 17 T cell receptor beta chains below, sequenced in a study of T cells in Graves' hyperthyroidism and ophthalmopathy. Researchers amplified the TCR beta CDR3 regions from RNA transcripts. First-round RT-PCR with HTBI primers amplified the TCR CDR3 region. TCRdb re-called the multiplex PCR reads with MiXCR, one entry per CDR3 protein. The repertoire holds 410,000 or so distinct CDR3 sequences, with 14% to 15% as singletons. The sequenced material came from blood. Receptor source: a man in his late teens or twenties with Graves' ophthalmopathy.

In this sample, this clonotype turned up many times. V gene TRBV6-1 combines with J gene TRBJ2-7, with D perhaps TRBD1 (5 bases). Trimming removed 3 bases at V and 5 bases at J, with 17 bases between. This CDR3 spans 15 amino acids. Germline V lookup: CDR1 MNHNS, CDR2 SASEGT. This chain's CDR3 is CASSDWTPPFHEQYF. CDR3 bases: TGTGCCAGCAGTGACTGGACACCCCCCTTCCACGAGCAGTACTTC.

This clonotype appeared a few times. The gene calls are TRBV4-2 and TRBJ2-5, with unresolved D. The CDR3 is 12 residues long. Germline CDR1 LGHNA, CDR2 YNFKEQ. V was trimmed by 5 bases and J by 13 bases, leaving 17 bases between them. The CDR3 DNA is TGTGCCAGCAGCTCCTCCATGCAATCCCCGTACTTC. It translates to CASSSSMQSPYF.

This clonotype was observed many times. The chain is built from TRBV11-3 and TRBJ2-3; D is possibly TRBD2 (6 bases). Trimming took 4 bases from V and 4 from J, leaving 21 bases between them. Per the germline V gene, CDR1 is SGHNT and CDR2 is YENEEA. This CDR3 comprises 17 residues. This CDR3 is CASSSGGGPLNADTQYF. In DNA form, the CDR3 reads TGTGCCAGCAGCTCCGGGGGAGGCCCTCTCAACGCAGATACGCAGTATTTT. Full variable domain (rest looked up from reference TRBV11-3 and TRBJ2-3): EAGVVQSPRYKIIEKKQPVAFWCNPISGHNTLYWYLQNLGQGPELLIRYENEEAVDDSQLPKDRFSAERLKGVDSTLKIQPAELGDSAVYLCASSSGGGPLNADTQYFGPGTRLTVL.

The chain is built from TRBV9 and TRBJ2-1, with 15 bases identical to TRBD2. CDR1 is SGDLS, CDR2 YYNGEE, per germline. The trim removed 4 bases at V and 2 bases at J, leaving 13 bases unmatched. There are 20 residues in the CDR3. The CDR3 region is CASSQFQGLAGGQTYNEQFF. CDR3 nucleotides: TGTGCCAGCAGCCAATTCCAGGGACTAGCGGGGGGCCAGACCTACAATGAGCAGTTCTTC.

This clonotype has ten or more counts. The rearrangement joins TRBV5-5 to TRBJ2-3, with D possibly being TRBD1 (6 bases). The ends were cut back, 4 bases at V and 0 bases at J, with 12 bases in the middle. Germline lookup yields CDR1 SGHKS and CDR2 YYEKEE (reference sequence). The CDR3 loop spans 15 amino acids. The CDR3 coding sequence is TGTGCCAGCAGCCAACAGGGTGTTAGCACAGATACGCAGTATTTT. Protein: CASSQQGVSTDTQYF.

The chain is built from TRBV19 and TRBJ1-5; TRBD1 is a possible D gene (5 bases). Germline assignment: CDR1 LNHDA and CDR2 SQIVND (reference sequence). Trimming took off 7 bases at V and 2 bases at J, with 12 bases between the two ends. This CDR3 comprises 14 residues. The CDR3 sequence is CASNPGSGNQPQHF. CDR3 coding DNA: TGTGCCAGTAATCCAGGGTCGGGCAATCAGCCCCAGCATTTT.

The gene calls are TRBV10-1 and TRBJ2-7; weak D call: TRBD2 (6 bases). This CDR3 has 12 residues. The germline V gene has CDR1 WNHNN and CDR2 SYGVQD (reference sequence). Trimming took off 6 bases at V and 6 bases at J, with 12 bases between the two ends. The CDR3 bases are TGCGCCAGCAGCCAGACTAGTTTCGAGCAGTACTTC. It codes for CASSQTSFEQYF.

The sample holds a few counts of this clonotype. V and J are TRBV6-2 or TRBV6-3 and TRBJ2-3, with D possibly being TRBD2 (6 bases). The CDR3 is 14 amino acids. The V and J ends lost 8 bases and 6 bases respectively, with 18 bases between them. CDR1 and CDR2 (germline): MNHEY, SVGEGT. CDR3 coding DNA: TGTGCCAGCGGCAGGGACTCTTACACGGATACGCAGTATTTT. The encoded protein is CASGRDSYTDTQYF.

This clonotype appeared many times. The chain carries TRBV12-3 or TRBV12-4 and TRBJ1-1; unclear D gene. Trimming removed 3 bases from V and 1 base from J, with 6 bases in between. The CDR3 loop spans 13 amino acids. This CDR3 reads CASSLEENTEAFF. In DNA form, the CDR3 reads TGTGCCAGCAGTTTGGAGGAGAACACTGAAGCTTTCTTT.

The chain employs TRBV10-3 and TRBJ1-3; D gene uncertain. CDR1 ENHRY and CDR2 SYGVKD come from the germline V gene. The CDR3 totals 14 residues. Trimming took 4 bases from V and 0 from J, leaving 7 bases between them. The CDR3 reads CAISGGFSGNTIYF. The CDR3, as DNA: TGTGCCATCAGTGGGGGATTCTCTGGAAACACCATATATTTT.

The chain is built from TRBV30 and TRBJ2-2; D is possibly TRBD1 (5 bases). Germline V gene sequence: CDR1 GTSNPN, CDR2 SVGIG (reference sequence). This CDR3 comprises 14 residues. Deletions cut 4 bases from V and 1 base from J, with 10 bases between. In DNA form, the CDR3 reads TGTGCCTGGACAGGACAAATGAACACCGGGGAGCTGTTTTTT. It encodes CAWTGQMNTGELFF.

At least ten counts were recorded for this clonotype. The V and J genes are TRBV11-2 and TRBJ1-2; unclear D gene. CDR1 and CDR2 (germline): SGHAT, FQNNGV. The germline V and J ends were trimmed by 6 bases and 8 bases, with 10 bases remaining between them. CDR3 length: 11 residues. This CDR3 is CASSQLDGYTF. Here the CDR3 DNA reads TGTGCCAGCAGTCAGCTGGACGGCTACACCTTC.

This clonotype was observed at least ten times. This sequence joins TRBV6-2 or TRBV6-3 and TRBJ2-1; 12 bases line up with TRBD2. Trimming removed 6 bases from V and 1 base from J; junction bases left unmatched: 10. CDR3 size: 18 residues. Germline V lookup: CDR1 MNHEY, CDR2 SVGEGT. The CDR3 spells CASSRGLAGGPSYNEQFF. DNA for the CDR3: TGTGCCAGCAGCCGGGGGCTAGCGGGAGGGCCTTCCTACAATGAGCAGTTCTTC.

This clonotype came up many times. This chain links TRBV5-1 with TRBJ1-1; D is ambiguous. The CDR3 runs 15 residues. V was pared by 0 bases and J by 1 base, with 10 bases between. Germline lookup yields CDR1 SGHRS and CDR2 YFSETQ. The CDR3 region is CASSLVLDANTEAFF. CDR3 sequence (DNA): TGCGCCAGCAGCTTGGTACTCGACGCGAACACTGAAGCTTTCTTT.

This clonotype appeared a few times. The chain is built from TRBV6-1 and TRBJ2-5, with 9 nucleotides matching TRBD2. V gave up 4 bases and J gave up 5 bases; unmatched junction bases: 11. The CDR3 is 16 amino acids. Germline-derived CDR1 and CDR2 are MNHNS and SASEGT. The CDR3 region has the DNA TGTGCCAGCAGTGGGGGGCGGGAGGGCCGTCGGGAGACCCAGTACTTC. Residues: CASSGGREGRRETQYF.

In this sample, this clonotype turned up many times. The rearrangement joins TRBV7-3 to TRBJ2-3, with 7 bases lining up with TRBD1. J gave up 4 bases and V 3 bases, and 4 bases lay outside the gene matches. CDR3 length equals 14 residues. From germline, CDR1 is SGHTA and CDR2 FQGTGA. This CDR3 is CASSFGQGADTQYF. The CDR3, as DNA: TGTGCCAGCAGCTTCGGGCAGGGGGCAGATACGCAGTATTTT.

This clonotype was recorded many times. The V and J genes are TRBV24-1 and TRBJ1-4; TRBD1 matches 7 bases. This CDR3 has 19 residues. Germline CDR1 and CDR2: KGHDR and SFDVKD. J lost 7 bases, V lost 3 bases, and 19 bases had no gene match. For the CDR3, the DNA is TGTGCCACCAGTGATACTAAGTCGGAACGCGGAGGGGGCCGTGAAAAACTGTTTTTT. This sequence encodes CATSDTKSERGGGREKLFF.